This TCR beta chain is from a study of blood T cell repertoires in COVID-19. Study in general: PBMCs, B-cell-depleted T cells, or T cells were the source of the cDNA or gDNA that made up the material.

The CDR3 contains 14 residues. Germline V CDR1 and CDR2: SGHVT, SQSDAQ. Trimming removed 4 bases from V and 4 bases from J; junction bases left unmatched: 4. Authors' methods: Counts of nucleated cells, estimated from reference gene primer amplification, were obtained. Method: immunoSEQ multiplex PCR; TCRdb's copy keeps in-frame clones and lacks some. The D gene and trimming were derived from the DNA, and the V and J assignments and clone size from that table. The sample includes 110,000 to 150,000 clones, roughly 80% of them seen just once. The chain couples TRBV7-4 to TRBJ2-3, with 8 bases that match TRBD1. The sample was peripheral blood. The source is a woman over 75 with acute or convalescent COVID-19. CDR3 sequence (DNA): TGTGCCAGCAGCTACACAGGGGGAGCAGATACGCAGTATTTT. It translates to CASSYTGGADTQYF.